The T cell receptor (beta chain) under discussion was sequenced for a study of blood T cell repertoires in COVID-19. Study in general: PBMCs, B-cell-depleted T cells, or T cells provided the cDNA or gDNA that made up the material.

In the authors' workflow: Estimates of nucleated cell counts were drawn from the amplification of reference gene primers. Assay used: immunoSEQ multiplex PCR; TCRdb lists only in-frame clones, some missing. That table is the source of V, J and clone size, and D and trimming were worked out from the DNA. The sample holds some 70,000 clones; 87% are singletons and the top ten take approximately 8%. The CDR3 spans 17 residues. V gave up 8 bases and J gave up 2 bases, with 23 bases separating them. Germline CDR1 reads LGHNA; CDR2 reads YNFKEQ. The source of this sequence is a man aged 50 to 60 with active COVID-19. The chain is built from TRBV4-2 and TRBJ2-3, with D tentatively TRBD2 (7 bases). Sequencing was performed on peripheral blood. In DNA, the CDR3 is TGTGCCAGCTCTACAAGGGGGGGGGCCTGGACCACAGATACGCAGTATTTT. Translating gives CASSTRGGAWTTDTQYF.